Here is one TCR beta chain with its context. Profiled with immunoSEQ multiplex PCR; TCRdb holds only in-frame clones, not every one. This table holds over 8,000 clones, roughly nine tenths found once. Looked up from germline, CDR1 is KGHSH and CDR2 is LQKENI. Trimming removed 3 bases from V and 2 bases from J; junction bases left unmatched: 13. The CDR3 is made up of 17 amino acids. This entry belongs to a study of sequential checkpoint blockade in melanoma. Noted treatment: randomized to nivolumab then ipilimumab (arm A) or the reverse (arm B). From thawed PBMCs, live CD3+CD8+ cells negative for CD19 and CD56 were sorted.

The TCR was taken from a human donor with melanoma. The sample in question was CD8+ T cells sorted from blood (inferred from file names), obtained from a patient given nivolumab and ipilimumab in sequence. The gene calls are TRBV18 and TRBJ2-7; 7 bases match TRBD1. CDR3 sequence (DNA): TGTGCCAGCTCACCTACCCCCGGACAGGACCGACCCTACGAGCAGTACTTC. Translating it yields CASSPTPGQDRPYEQYF.